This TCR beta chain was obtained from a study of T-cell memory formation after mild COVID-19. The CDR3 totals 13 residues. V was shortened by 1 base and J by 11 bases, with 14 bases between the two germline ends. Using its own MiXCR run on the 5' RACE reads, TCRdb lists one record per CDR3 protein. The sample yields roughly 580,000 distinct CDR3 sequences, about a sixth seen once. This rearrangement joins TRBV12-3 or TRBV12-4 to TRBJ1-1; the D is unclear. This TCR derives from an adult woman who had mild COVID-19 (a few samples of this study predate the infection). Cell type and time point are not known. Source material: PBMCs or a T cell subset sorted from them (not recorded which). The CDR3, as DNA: TGTGCCAGCAGTTTAGGCCCACGAGTTGGGGCTTTCTTT. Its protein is CASSLGPRVGAFF.